These T cell receptor beta chains were read from a single sample in a study of identical twins. Via MiXCR, TCRdb re-called the 5' RACE reads, giving one row per CDR3 protein. The sample contains 550,000 to 700,000 distinct CDR3 sequences, approximately 9.6% of which appear only once. The sample was also linked to a second study, of yellow fever vaccine responses in identical twins.

The specimen was PBMCs. All receptors derive from a woman aged 18-30 years in good health. The CDR3 runs from the conserved cysteine through the conserved F or W. D genes are given only for firm matches.

- | TRBJ2-5 | TRBV4-2 | CASSQDDLETQYF
- | TRBJ2-7 | TRBV5-1 | CASSKEVGEQYF
- | TRBJ1-6 | TRBV7-8 | CASSLGKNSPLHF
TRBD2 | TRBJ2-5 | TRBV18 | CASSPLNNNNGRAQETQYF
- | TRBJ2-1 | TRBV12-3/TRBV12-4 | CASSFDEGGPLYNEQFF
TRBD1 | TRBJ2-3 | TRBV14 | CASSWRTGVPDTQYF
- | TRBJ2-5 | TRBV7-8 | CASSLAALFQETQYF
- | TRBJ2-7 | TRBV3-1 | CASSWALGDEQYF
- | TRBJ2-4 | TRBV3-1 | CASKRGSANIQYF
- | TRBJ1-1 | TRBV10-3 | CAISWEGTEAFF
TRBD1 | TRBJ1-3 | TRBV7-2 | CASSPGTGASGNTIYF
- | TRBJ2-7 | TRBV15 | CATSRDTDSSYEQYF
- | TRBJ2-2 | TRBV7-7 | CASSIGTGNTGELFF
- | TRBJ2-7 | TRBV28 | CASSRGREPYEQYF
TRBD2 | TRBJ2-7 | TRBV9 | CASSRSGGTYEQYF
- | TRBJ2-7 | TRBV18 | CASSPPFSNEQYF
- | TRBJ1-1 | TRBV5-1 | CASSLNRVTEAFF
TRBD1 | TRBJ2-5 | TRBV20-1 | CSAPGQGGENPRETQYF
TRBD2 | TRBJ2-1 | TRBV20-1 | CSARDLAGGDYNEQFF
- | TRBJ2-7 | TRBV24-1 | CATSGQNDYEQYF
TRBD1 | TRBJ2-3 | TRBV10-3 | CAIMLEAGQGSTDTQYF
TRBD1 | TRBJ2-7 | TRBV12-3/TRBV12-4 | CASSTNRDRGSDEQYF
- | TRBJ2-5 | TRBV28 | CASSLLGRLQETQYF
TRBD1 | TRBJ2-5 | TRBV2 | CAGRQGETQYF
- | TRBJ2-2 | TRBV19 | CASSIVRNTGELFF
- | TRBJ2-3 | TRBV20-1 | CSARDRASWTTDTQYF
TRBD2 | TRBJ2-1 | TRBV7-9 | CASSPPVAGSYNEQFF
TRBD2 | TRBJ2-1 | TRBV27 | CASSILPGLAGDNEQFF
- | TRBJ2-3 | TRBV29-1 | CSYLDGADTQYF
TRBD2 | TRBJ2-7 | TRBV24-1 | CATSESPSAGDHEQYF
- | TRBJ2-7 | TRBV20-1 | CSARHSPGTHYEQYF
- | TRBJ1-2 | TRBV5-4 | CASSLATVNYGYTF
- | TRBJ2-7 | TRBV3-1 | CASSQDPQVYEQYF
TRBD1 | TRBJ2-2 | TRBV30 | CAWSATGGSGELFF
TRBD1 | TRBJ1-5 | TRBV15 | CATSKWSTGVGQPQHF
TRBD2 | TRBJ2-7 | TRBV2 | CASSEVRLAGVTYEQYF